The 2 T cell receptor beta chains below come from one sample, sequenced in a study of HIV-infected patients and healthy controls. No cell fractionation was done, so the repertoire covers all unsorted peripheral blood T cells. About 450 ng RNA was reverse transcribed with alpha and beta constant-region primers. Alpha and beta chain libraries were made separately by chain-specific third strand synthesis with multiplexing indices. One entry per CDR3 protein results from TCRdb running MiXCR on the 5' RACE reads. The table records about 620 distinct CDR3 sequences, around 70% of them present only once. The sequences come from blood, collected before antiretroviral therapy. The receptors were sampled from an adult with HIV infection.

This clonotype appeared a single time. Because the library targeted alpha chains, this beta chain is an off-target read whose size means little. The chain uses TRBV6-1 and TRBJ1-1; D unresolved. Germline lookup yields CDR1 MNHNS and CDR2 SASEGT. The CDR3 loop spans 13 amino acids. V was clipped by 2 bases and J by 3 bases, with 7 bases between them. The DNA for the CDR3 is TGTGCCAGCAGTGAACTCGAGGACACTGAAGCTTTCTTT. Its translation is CASSELEDTEAFF.

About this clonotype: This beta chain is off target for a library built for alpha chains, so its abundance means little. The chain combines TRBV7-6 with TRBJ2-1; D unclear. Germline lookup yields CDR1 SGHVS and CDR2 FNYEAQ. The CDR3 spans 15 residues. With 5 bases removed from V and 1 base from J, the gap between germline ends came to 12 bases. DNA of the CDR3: TGTGCCAGCAGCCTCCAAACGGAATCCTACAATGAGCAGTTCTTC. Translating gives CASSLQTESYNEQFF.